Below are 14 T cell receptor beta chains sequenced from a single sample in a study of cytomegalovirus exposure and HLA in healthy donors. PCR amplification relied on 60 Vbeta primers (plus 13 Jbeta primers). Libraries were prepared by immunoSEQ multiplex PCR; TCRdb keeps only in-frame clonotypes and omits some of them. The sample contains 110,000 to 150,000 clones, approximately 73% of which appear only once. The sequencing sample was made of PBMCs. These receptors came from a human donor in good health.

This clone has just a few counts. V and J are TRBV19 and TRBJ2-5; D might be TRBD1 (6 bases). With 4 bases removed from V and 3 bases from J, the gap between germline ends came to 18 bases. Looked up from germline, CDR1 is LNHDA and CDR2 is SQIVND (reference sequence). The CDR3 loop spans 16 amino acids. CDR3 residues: CASSTPGTLTKETQYF. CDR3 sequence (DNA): TGTGCCAGTAGTACTCCCGGGACACTCACCAAAGAGACCCAGTACTTC. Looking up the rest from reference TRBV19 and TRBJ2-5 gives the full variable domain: DGGITQSPKYLFRKEGQNVTLSCEQNLNHDAMYWYRQDPGQGLRLIYYSQIVNDFQKGDIAEGYSVSREKKESFPLTVTSAQKNPTAFYLCASSTPGTLTKETQYFGPGTRLLVL.

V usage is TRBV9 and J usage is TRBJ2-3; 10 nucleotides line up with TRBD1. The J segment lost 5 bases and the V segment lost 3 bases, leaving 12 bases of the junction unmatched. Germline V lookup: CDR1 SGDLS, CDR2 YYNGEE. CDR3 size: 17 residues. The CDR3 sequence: CASSDETGTGVKDTQYF. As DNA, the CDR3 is TGTGCCAGCAGCGATGAAACCGGGACAGGGGTTAAAGATACGCAGTATTTT.

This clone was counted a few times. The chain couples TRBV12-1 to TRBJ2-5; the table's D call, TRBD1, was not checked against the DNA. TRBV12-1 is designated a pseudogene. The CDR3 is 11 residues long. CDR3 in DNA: TGTGCCGTACAGGGGTCGGAGACCCAGTACTTC. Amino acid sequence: CAVQGSETQYF.

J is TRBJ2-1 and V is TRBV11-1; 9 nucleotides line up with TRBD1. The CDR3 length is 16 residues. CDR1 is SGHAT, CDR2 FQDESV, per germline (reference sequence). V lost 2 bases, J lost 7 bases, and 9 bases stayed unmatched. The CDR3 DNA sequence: TGTGCCAGCAGCTTACACGGACAGGGGAGGGTTAATGAGCAGTTCTTC. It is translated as CASSLHGQGRVNEQFF. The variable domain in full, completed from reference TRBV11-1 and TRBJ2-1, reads EAEVAQSPRYKITEKSQAVAFWCDPISGHATLYWYRQILGQGPELLVQFQDESVVDDSQLPKDRFSAERLKGVDSTLKIQPAELGDSAMYLCASSLHGQGRVNEQFFGPGTRLTVL.

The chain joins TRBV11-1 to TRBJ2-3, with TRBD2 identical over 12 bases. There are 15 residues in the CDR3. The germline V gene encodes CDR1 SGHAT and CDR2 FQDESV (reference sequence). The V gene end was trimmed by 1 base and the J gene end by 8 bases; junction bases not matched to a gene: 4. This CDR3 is CASSLGTSGVSTQYF. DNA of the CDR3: TGTGCCAGCAGCTTAGGGACTAGCGGGGTTAGTACGCAGTATTTT.

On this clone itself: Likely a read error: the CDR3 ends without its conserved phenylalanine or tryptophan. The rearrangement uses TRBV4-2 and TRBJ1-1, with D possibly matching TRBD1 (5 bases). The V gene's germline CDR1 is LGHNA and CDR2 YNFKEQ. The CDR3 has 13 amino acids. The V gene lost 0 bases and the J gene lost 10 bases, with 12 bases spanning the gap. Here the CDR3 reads CASSQEWRDLAFS. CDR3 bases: TGTGCCAGCAGCCAAGAGTGGAGGGACCTAGCTTTCTCT.

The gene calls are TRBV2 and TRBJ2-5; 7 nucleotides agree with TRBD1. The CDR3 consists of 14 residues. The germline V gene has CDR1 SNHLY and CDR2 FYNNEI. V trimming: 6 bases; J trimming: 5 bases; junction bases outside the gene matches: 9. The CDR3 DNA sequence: TGTGCCAGCAGGACACAGGGGATAGGTGAGACCCAGTACTTC. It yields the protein CASRTQGIGETQYF.

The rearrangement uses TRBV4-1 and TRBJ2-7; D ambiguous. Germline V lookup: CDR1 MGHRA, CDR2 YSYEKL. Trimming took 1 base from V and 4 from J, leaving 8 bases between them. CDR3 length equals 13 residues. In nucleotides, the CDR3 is TGCGCCAGCAGCCAAGTTTTCTCGTACGAGCAGTACTTC. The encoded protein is CASSQVFSYEQYF.

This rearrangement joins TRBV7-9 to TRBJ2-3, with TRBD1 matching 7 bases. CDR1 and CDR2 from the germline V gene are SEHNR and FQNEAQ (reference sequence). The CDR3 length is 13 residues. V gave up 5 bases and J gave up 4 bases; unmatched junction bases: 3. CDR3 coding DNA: TGTGCCAGCAGCCCGGACAGGCCAGATACGCAGTATTTT. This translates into CASSPDRPDTQYF.

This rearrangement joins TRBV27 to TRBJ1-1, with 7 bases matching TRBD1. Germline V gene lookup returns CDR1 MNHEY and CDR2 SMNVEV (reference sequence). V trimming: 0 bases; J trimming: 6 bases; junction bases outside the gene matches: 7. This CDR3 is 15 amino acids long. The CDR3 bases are TGTGCCAGCAGTTTATCTAGGGGGCGTACGGCTGAAGCTTTCTTT. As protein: CASSLSRGRTAEAFF.

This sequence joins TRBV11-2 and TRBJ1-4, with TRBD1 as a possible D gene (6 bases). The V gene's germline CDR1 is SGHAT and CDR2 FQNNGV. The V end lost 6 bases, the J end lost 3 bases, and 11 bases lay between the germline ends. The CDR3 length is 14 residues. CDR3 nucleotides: TGTGCCAGCAGAGAGACAGGTTCTAATGAAAAACTGTTTTTT. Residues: CASRETGSNEKLFF. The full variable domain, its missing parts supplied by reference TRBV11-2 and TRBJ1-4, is EAGVAQSPRYKIIEKRQSVAFWCNPISGHATLYWYQQILGQGPKLLIQFQNNGVVDDSQLPKDRFSAERLKGVDSTLKIQPAKLEDSAVYLCASRETGSNEKLFFGSGTQLSVL.

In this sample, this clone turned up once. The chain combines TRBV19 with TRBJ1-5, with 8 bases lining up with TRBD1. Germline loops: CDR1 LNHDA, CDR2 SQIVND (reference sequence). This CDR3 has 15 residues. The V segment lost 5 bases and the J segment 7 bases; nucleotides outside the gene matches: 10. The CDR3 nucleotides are TGTGCCAGTAGTGCGCAAACAGGGGGTGGCCAGCCCCAGCATTTT. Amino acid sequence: CASSAQTGGGQPQHF.

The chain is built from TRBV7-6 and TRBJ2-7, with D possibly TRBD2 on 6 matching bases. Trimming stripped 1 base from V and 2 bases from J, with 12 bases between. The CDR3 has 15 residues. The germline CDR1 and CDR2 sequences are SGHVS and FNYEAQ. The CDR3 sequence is CASSLVRETTYEQYF. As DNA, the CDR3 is TGTGCCAGCAGCTTAGTTCGGGAGACCACCTACGAGCAGTACTTC.

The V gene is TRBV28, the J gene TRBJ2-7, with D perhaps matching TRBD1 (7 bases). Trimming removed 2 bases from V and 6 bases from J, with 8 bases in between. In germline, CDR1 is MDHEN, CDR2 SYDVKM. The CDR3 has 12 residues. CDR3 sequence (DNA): TGTGCCAGCAGTTTACAGGGGGGCGAGCAGTACTTC. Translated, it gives CASSLQGGEQYF.